This TCR beta chain was identified during a study of blood T cells in healthy people across ages. The study, taken as a whole, reports: Researchers said unsorted PBMCs prevented a conclusive naive versus antigen-experienced comparison.

Alongside a J-beta primer mix, a sample-barcoded 5' primer served in a second PCR lasting roughly 6 to 12 cycles. Unique molecular identifiers of 12 random nucleotides labeled each cDNA. Each CDR3 protein gets one entry after TCRdb re-called the 5' RACE reads with MiXCR. The table has 1.5 million to 2 million distinct CDR3 sequences, about 35% seen once. Per-sample PBMC isolation yielded at least 6 million cells. As to this clonotype: Its matching antigen is unknown.

This CDR3 spans 14 amino acids. Deletions cut 4 bases from V and 2 bases from J, with 8 bases between. Germline CDR1 is LNHNV and CDR2 is YYDKDF (reference sequence). The sample taken for sequencing was blood. J is TRBJ1-4 and V is TRBV15; D remains ambiguous. The sequence came from a woman aged 25 to 39 in good health. CDR3 in DNA: TGTGCCACCAGCATAAGCCCGACTAATGAAAAACTGTTTTTT. It codes for CATSISPTNEKLFF.